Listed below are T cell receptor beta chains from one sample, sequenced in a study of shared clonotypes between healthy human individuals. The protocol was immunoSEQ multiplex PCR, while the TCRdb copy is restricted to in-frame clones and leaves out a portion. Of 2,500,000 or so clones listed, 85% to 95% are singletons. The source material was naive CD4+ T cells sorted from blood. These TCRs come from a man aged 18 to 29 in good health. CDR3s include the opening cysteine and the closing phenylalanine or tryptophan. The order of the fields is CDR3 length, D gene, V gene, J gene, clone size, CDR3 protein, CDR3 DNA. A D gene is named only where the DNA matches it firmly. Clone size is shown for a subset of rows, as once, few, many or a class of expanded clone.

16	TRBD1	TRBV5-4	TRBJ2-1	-	CASAEGGQGPLNEQFF	TGTGCCAGCGCCGAGGGAGGACAGGGGCCCCTCAATGAGCAGTTCTTC
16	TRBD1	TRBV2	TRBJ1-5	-	CASNGGQGPFNQPQHF	TGTGCCAGCAATGGGGGACAGGGCCCCTTCAATCAGCCCCAGCATTTT
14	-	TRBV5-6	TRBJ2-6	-	CASTRGAGANVLTF	TGTGCCAGCACCCGAGGAGCTGGGGCCAACGTCCTGACTTTC
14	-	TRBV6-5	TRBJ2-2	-	CASSLSAPTRELFF	TGTGCCAGCAGTTTATCGGCTCCGACTCGGGAGCTGTTTTTT
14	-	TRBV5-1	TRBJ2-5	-	CASSLLRGGETQYF	TGCGCCAGCAGCTTGCTAAGGGGGGGAGAGACCCAGTACTTC
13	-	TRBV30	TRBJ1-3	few	CAWSIQTGNTIYF	TGTGCCTGGAGTATCCAGACCGGAAACACCATATATTTT
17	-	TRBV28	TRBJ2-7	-	CASTPLYGRSRLREQYF	TGTGCCAGCACCCCTCTTTATGGCCGGTCCCGTTTACGAGAGCAGTACTTC
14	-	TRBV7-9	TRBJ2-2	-	CASSLKGITGELFF	TGTGCCAGCAGCTTAAAAGGGATCACCGGGGAGCTGTTTTTT
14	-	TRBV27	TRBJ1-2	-	CASSAKGWGYGYTF	TGTGCCAGCAGTGCAAAGGGGTGGGGCTATGGCTACACCTTC
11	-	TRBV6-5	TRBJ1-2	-	CASTGGGGYTF	TGTGCCAGCACGGGAGGCGGCGGCTACACCTTC
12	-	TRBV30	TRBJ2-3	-	CAWNENTDTQYF	TGTGCCTGGAACGAGAACACAGATACGCAGTATTTT
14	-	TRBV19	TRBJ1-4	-	CASSKRLGNEKLFF	TGTGCCAGTAGTAAAAGGCTGGGGAATGAAAAACTGTTTTTT
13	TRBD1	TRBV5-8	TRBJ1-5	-	CASSLDRAQPQHF	TGTGCCAGCAGCTTAGACAGGGCCCAGCCCCAGCATTTT
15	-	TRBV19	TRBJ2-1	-	CASSEQGGPYNEQFF	TGTGCCAGTAGTGAACAGGGTGGTCCTTACAATGAGCAGTTCTTC
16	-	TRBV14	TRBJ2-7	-	CASSQELILGRSEQYF	TGTGCCAGCAGCCAAGAGCTCATCCTCGGACGTAGCGAGCAGTACTTC
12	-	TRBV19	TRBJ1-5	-	CASRGGGPPQHF	TGTGCCAGCCGAGGGGGGGGCCCGCCCCAGCATTTT
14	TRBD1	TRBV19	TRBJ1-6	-	CASTPGQGNSPLHF	TGTGCCAGTACCCCAGGACAGGGTAATTCACCCCTCCACTTT